The present TCR beta chain was sequenced within a study of CD8 T cells in Susac syndrome. The CDR3 is 11 residues long. The V gene's germline CDR1 is DFQATT and CDR2 SNEGSKA (reference sequence). After extraction with the RNeasy kit, roughly 0.45 to 1 ug of the RNA was reverse transcribed using random hexamers. From the immunoSEQ multiplex PCR reads, TCRdb called clonotypes with MiXCR, one entry per CDR3 protein. The sample yields some 150,000 distinct CDR3 sequences, approximately 95% seen once. Sequenced: CD4+ T cells from PBMCs. The clonotype was recovered from a human donor with Susac syndrome. This chain uses TRBV20-1 with TRBJ2-3; D remains unclear. Here the CDR3 DNA reads TGCAGCTCCCTCGCGTCAGATACGCAGTATTTT. Its protein product is CSSLASDTQYF.